These 30 T cell receptor beta chains were sequenced from one sample in a study of OX40 agonist ivuxolimab in advanced cancers. Clones were read by immunoSEQ multiplex PCR, and TCRdb kept only the in-frame ones, dropping some. This table has tens of thousands of clones, roughly nine tenths appearing once. The sample consisted of CD4+ or CD8+ T cells sorted from blood, taken in a trial of the OX40 agonist ivuxolimab. The receptors were gathered from an adult with an advanced solid tumor such as melanoma, head and neck, liver or kidney cancer.

J is TRBJ2-7 and V is TRBV5-6, with D tentatively TRBD1 (6 bases). The CDR3 has 14 amino acids. The ends were cut back, 3 bases at V and 2 bases at J, with 12 bases in the middle. CDR1 and CDR2 from the germline V gene are SGHDT and YYEEEE. The DNA of the CDR3 is TGTGCCAGCAGCTGGTTGACAGGAGCCTACGAGCAGTACTTC. Translating gives CASSWLTGAYEQYF.

The rearrangement links TRBV30 to TRBJ1-2; TRBD1 agrees at 7 bases. The CDR3 loop spans 16 amino acids. From germline, CDR1 is GTSNPN and CDR2 SVGIG (reference sequence). Germline trimming cut 3 bases from V and 4 bases from J; bases unmatched to any gene: 14. The CDR3 loop is CAWRGPDRDRAYGYTF. The CDR3 DNA sequence: TGTGCCTGGAGGGGACCTGACCGGGACAGAGCCTATGGCTACACCTTC.

The chain combines TRBV5-4 with TRBJ2-3, with TRBD2 as a possible D gene (5 bases). The V gene lost 0 bases and the J gene lost 3 bases, with 5 bases spanning the gap. The CDR3 totals 13 residues. Germline V gives CDR1 SGHNT, CDR2 YYREEE (reference sequence). CDR3 in amino acids: CASSLGGTDTQYF. Here the CDR3 DNA reads TGTGCCAGCAGCTTGGGAGGGACAGATACGCAGTATTTT.

The J gene is TRBJ1-1, the V gene TRBV5-1; D is unresolved. This CDR3 is 11 amino acids long. CDR1 and CDR2 from the germline V gene are SGHRS and YFSETQ. The germline V and J ends were trimmed by 7 bases and 7 bases, with 11 bases remaining between them. The CDR3 nucleotides read TGCGCCAGCTCTGCGGGTCTTGAAGCTTTCTTT. Its translation is CASSAGLEAFF.

This chain joins TRBV9 and TRBJ2-2; D gene ambiguous. V shed 0 bases and J shed 0 bases, with 12 bases lying between them. CDR3 length: 17 residues. Germline-derived CDR1 and CDR2 are SGDLS and YYNGEE. The CDR3 region has the DNA TGTGCCAGCAGCGTAGCGGCAGGCAGCACGAACACCGGGGAGCTGTTTTTT. Translation gives CASSVAAGSTNTGELFF.

The rearrangement links TRBV7-9 to TRBJ1-1; TRBD1 is a possible D gene (5 bases). V dropped 5 bases and J dropped 2 bases, with 27 bases sitting between them. Germline CDR1 and CDR2: SEHNR and FQNEAQ (reference sequence). The CDR3 contains 19 residues. In DNA, the CDR3 is TGTGCCAGCAGCCCTCTTCAGGTGGGGGAATGGGTGATAAACACTGAAGCTTTCTTT. This translates into CASSPLQVGEWVINTEAFF.

The chain links TRBV12-5 to TRBJ2-7, with D perhaps TRBD1 or TRBD2 (5 bases each). The ends were cut back, 8 bases at V and 3 bases at J, with 20 bases in the middle. Germline CDR1 reads LGHNT; CDR2 reads FRNRAP. This CDR3 comprises 15 residues. CDR3 coding DNA: TGTGCTAGTATGCTTATCGTGGGACGAGGCTACGAGCAGTACTTC. This sequence encodes CASMLIVGRGYEQYF.

This clone was observed a handful of times. The V and J genes are TRBV10-3 and TRBJ1-5, with a possible D match to TRBD1 (5 bases). This CDR3 contains 17 residues. From germline, CDR1 is ENHRY and CDR2 SYGVKD. Trimming cost V 5 bases and J 5 bases, with 22 bases left between them. This chain's CDR3 is CAISRKIPDIGHQPQHF. The CDR3 nucleotides are TGTGCCATCAGTAGAAAAATACCGGACATCGGCCATCAGCCCCAGCATTTT.

The chain links TRBV7-9 to TRBJ1-1; D call uncertain. The V gene's germline CDR1 is SEHNR and CDR2 FQNEAQ (reference sequence). Trimming stripped 6 bases from V and 4 bases from J, with 6 bases between. The CDR3 is 11 amino acids. The CDR3 sequence is CASRAGTEAFF. CDR3 DNA: TGTGCCAGCAGGGCGGGCACTGAAGCTTTCTTT.

The V gene is TRBV4-1, the J gene TRBJ2-1; 12 bases are a match to TRBD1. The CDR3 length is 17 residues. The V and J ends lost 4 bases and 6 bases, in that order; junction bases with no gene match: 10. Germline CDR1 reads MGHRA; CDR2 reads YSYEKL. DNA of the CDR3: TGCGCCAGCAGCCGGACTCCCGGGACAGGGGGCACCAATGAGCAGTTCTTC. Residues: CASSRTPGTGGTNEQFF.

The chain recombines TRBV19 with TRBJ1-3, with 8 bases matching TRBD1. With V trimmed by 8 bases and J by 8 bases, 8 bases remained unmatched. The germline gives CDR1 LNHDA, CDR2 SQIVND (reference sequence). The CDR3 is 13 residues long. DNA for the CDR3: TGTGCCAGTCGACAGGGGTTAACCGACACCATATATTTT. Protein sequence: CASRQGLTDTIYF.

This clone was picked up one time. The J gene is TRBJ2-7, the V gene TRBV14; D is unresolved. V gave up 0 bases and J gave up 2 bases, with 2 bases separating them. Germline V gene lookup returns CDR1 SGHDN and CDR2 FVKESK. This CDR3 has 12 residues. The CDR3 loop is CASSQDPYEQYF. In DNA form, the CDR3 reads TGTGCCAGCAGCCAAGATCCCTACGAGCAGTACTTC.

This rearrangement joins TRBV4-2 to TRBJ2-3; D could derive from TRBD1 or TRBD2 (5 bases each). The CDR3 runs to 15 residues. Germline CDR1 LGHNA, CDR2 YNFKEQ. Deletions cut 1 base from V and 2 bases from J, with 10 bases between. The CDR3 region has the DNA TGTGCCAGCAGCCAAGTAGGGGAGTTCACAGATACGCAGTATTTT. This encodes CASSQVGEFTDTQYF.

This sequence joins TRBV4-2 and TRBJ2-5, with TRBD2 identical over 8 bases. Germline V gives CDR1 LGHNA, CDR2 YNFKEQ. The CDR3 contains 15 residues. V was pared by 1 base and J by 3 bases, with 4 bases of the junction left unmatched. CDR3 protein: CASSQAGGDEETQYF. In DNA form, the CDR3 reads TGTGCCAGCAGCCAAGCCGGGGGGGACGAAGAGACCCAGTACTTC.

This chain uses TRBV7-9 with TRBJ1-2, with D hard to call. Germline CDR1 reads SEHNR; CDR2 reads FQNEAQ (reference sequence). The V end was cut by 4 bases, the J end by 4 bases, with 10 bases between. This CDR3 is built from 13 residues. The CDR3 DNA reads as TGTGCCAGCAGCTCCGCGGGTAGCTATGGCTACACCTTC. This sequence encodes CASSSAGSYGYTF. The full variable domain, completed using reference TRBV7-9 and TRBJ1-2, is DTGVSQNPRHKITKRGQNVTFRCDPISEHNRLYWYRQTLGQGPEFLTYFQNEAQLEKSRLLSDRFSAERPKGSFSTLEIQRTEQGDSAMYLCASSSAGSYGYTFGSGTRLTVV.

The chain employs TRBV20-1 and TRBJ1-2; no definite D call. The CDR3 is made up of 11 amino acids. Trimming cost V 0 bases and J 8 bases, with 7 bases left between them. Germline V gene lookup returns CDR1 DFQATT and CDR2 SNEGSKA (reference sequence). The CDR3 sequence: CSARDGIGYTF. The CDR3 DNA reads as TGCAGTGCTAGAGATGGGATAGGCTACACCTTC.

The chain is built from TRBV7-8 and TRBJ1-1; D not resolved. This CDR3 has 12 amino acids. Trimming took off 7 bases at V and 10 bases at J, with 16 bases between the two ends. Germline V gives CDR1 SGHVS, CDR2 FQNEAQ. The CDR3: CASTSGGIGAFF. The CDR3 DNA is TGTGCCAGCACCTCTGGAGGTATTGGAGCTTTCTTT.

The genes are TRBV6-4 and TRBJ1-2; 7 nucleotides line up with TRBD1. The CDR3 has 15 amino acids. V shed 6 bases, J shed 5 bases, and the junction held 12 bases outside the gene matches. Germline-derived CDR1 and CDR2 are MRHNA and SNTAGT. The CDR3 nucleotides are TGTGCCAGCAGAGAGGGACAGCATCCCGTTTATGGCTACACCTTC. Amino acids: CASREGQHPVYGYTF.

The genes are TRBV4-1 and TRBJ2-1; D tentatively reads TRBD1 or TRBD2 (6 bases each). V was shortened by 8 bases and J by 6 bases, with 17 bases between the two germline ends. There are 14 residues in the CDR3. Germline-derived CDR1 and CDR2 are MGHRA and YSYEKL. CDR3 sequence (DNA): TGCGCCAGCGGAGGAGGGGGATACCTCAATGAGCAGTTCTTC. This encodes CASGGGGYLNEQFF.

The chain has TRBV19 and TRBJ2-1; TRBD1 or TRBD2 may be the D gene (5 bases each). Trimming took 5 bases from V and 3 from J, leaving 11 bases between them. The germline V gene has CDR1 LNHDA and CDR2 SQIVND (reference sequence). The CDR3 sequence is 14 residues long. This CDR3 reads CASSPGGRYNEQFF. CDR3 in DNA: TGTGCCAGTAGTCCTGGGGGACGCTACAATGAGCAGTTCTTC.

This clone was seen only once. This chain joins TRBV5-4 and TRBJ1-1, with TRBD1 as a possible D gene (5 bases). The V gene lost 2 bases and the J gene lost 3 bases, with 23 bases spanning the gap. This CDR3 contains 18 residues. The germline gives CDR1 SGHNT, CDR2 YYREEE (reference sequence). The CDR3 coding sequence is TGTGCCAGCAGCTTTGATGGTTCTCGGAAGGGGTCGGACACTGAAGCTTTCTTT. This translates into CASSFDGSRKGSDTEAFF.

This rearrangement joins TRBV30 to TRBJ2-7; 8 bases match TRBD2. V dropped 0 bases and J dropped 1; count of bases not matched to a gene: 8. The germline V gene encodes CDR1 GTSNPN and CDR2 SVGIG (reference sequence). This CDR3 has 16 amino acids. The CDR3 DNA sequence: TGTGCCTGGAGTGTAGGGTCGGGAGGGTTTTCCTACGAGCAGTACTTC. Its protein is CAWSVGSGGFSYEQYF. The whole variable domain, remainder taken from reference TRBV30 and TRBJ2-7, is SQTIHQWPATLVQPVGSPLSLECTVEGTSNPNLYWYRQAAGRGLQLLFYSVGIGQISSEVPQNLSASRPQDRQFILSSKKLLLSDSGFYLCAWSVGSGGFSYEQYFGPGTRLTVT.

The V and J genes are TRBV21-1 and TRBJ1-2; the D call TRBD1 from the table was never checked on the DNA. TRBV21-1 is shown as a pseudogene. The length of the CDR3 is 15 residues. CDR3 in DNA: TGTGCCAGCATCTCCATCCAGGGGACTAACTATGGCTACACCTTC. This gives the protein CASISIQGTNYGYTF.

The V gene is TRBV4-1, the J gene TRBJ1-1, with D possibly being TRBD1 (5 bases). Trimming pared 0 bases from V and 0 bases from J, leaving 17 bases between. This CDR3 contains 18 residues. Germline values: CDR1 MGHRA, CDR2 YSYEKL. This CDR3 is CASSQEEDNKPMNTEAFF. CDR3 DNA sequence: TGCGCCAGCAGCCAAGAGGAGGACAACAAACCAATGAACACTGAAGCTTTCTTT.

V is TRBV11-2 and J is TRBJ2-1; no firm D call. Trimming removed 1 base at V and 3 bases at J, with 4 bases between. Germline values: CDR1 SGHAT, CDR2 FQNNGV. The CDR3 covers 13 residues. The CDR3 DNA sequence: TGTGCCAGCAGCTTAGCGGACTACAATGAGCAGTTCTTC. Protein: CASSLADYNEQFF.

This clone is a singleton in its sample. The gene calls are TRBV5-4 and TRBJ2-7; the match to TRBD2 covers 9 bases. The CDR3 sequence is 17 residues long. Germline CDR1 SGHNT, CDR2 YYREEE (reference sequence). Losses at the gene ends were 2 bases for V and 0 bases for J; bases not matched to a gene: 9. The DNA for the CDR3 is TGTGCCAGCAGCTTAGGGCTAGCGGGGACTCGCTCCTACGAGCAGTACTTC. Its translation is CASSLGLAGTRSYEQYF.

V gene TRBV19 combines with J gene TRBJ2-1; D unresolved. Germline V lookup: CDR1 LNHDA, CDR2 SQIVND (reference sequence). Trimming cost V 0 bases and J 0 bases, with 24 bases left between them. CDR3 length: 21 amino acids. The CDR3 DNA follows: TGTGCCAGTAGTATAGACTTGAACAGCGACCTGCCCTTAAGCTCCTACAATGAGCAGTTCTTC. It encodes CASSIDLNSDLPLSSYNEQFF. Supplemented by reference TRBV19 and TRBJ2-1, the full variable domain reads DGGITQSPKYLFRKEGQNVTLSCEQNLNHDAMYWYRQDPGQGLRLIYYSQIVNDFQKGDIAEGYSVSREKKESFPLTVTSAQKNPTAFYLCASSIDLNSDLPLSSYNEQFFGPGTRLTVL.

The J gene is TRBJ2-7, the V gene TRBV7-2; 8 positions agree with TRBD2. This CDR3 is 14 amino acids long. V was clipped by 3 bases and J by 9 bases; unmatched bases: 10. CDR1 and CDR2 (germline): SGHTA, FQGNSA. CDR3 loop: CASSFPGGLIGQYF. In nucleotides, the CDR3 is TGTGCCAGCAGCTTCCCGGGGGGGCTCATCGGGCAGTACTTC.

This chain connects TRBV25-1 to TRBJ2-5; 8 bases are a match to TRBD1. J gave up 4 bases and V 3 bases, and 13 bases lay outside the gene matches. This CDR3 spans 17 amino acids. Germline CDR1 and CDR2: MGHDK and SYGVNS. CDR3 bases: TGTGCCAGCAGTGACCGGACAGGGTGGGCTCGGAGAGAGACCCAGTACTTC. Amino acids: CASSDRTGWARRETQYF.

This clone appeared once. The genes are TRBV4-2 and TRBJ2-2; D is undetermined. CDR1 is LGHNA, CDR2 YNFKEQ, per germline. V was trimmed by 1 base and J by 1 base, leaving 10 bases between them. The CDR3 is made up of 16 amino acids. The CDR3 nucleotides are TGTGCCAGCAGCCAAGCAGGCCTAAGGAACACCGGGGAGCTGTTTTTT. This sequence encodes CASSQAGLRNTGELFF.